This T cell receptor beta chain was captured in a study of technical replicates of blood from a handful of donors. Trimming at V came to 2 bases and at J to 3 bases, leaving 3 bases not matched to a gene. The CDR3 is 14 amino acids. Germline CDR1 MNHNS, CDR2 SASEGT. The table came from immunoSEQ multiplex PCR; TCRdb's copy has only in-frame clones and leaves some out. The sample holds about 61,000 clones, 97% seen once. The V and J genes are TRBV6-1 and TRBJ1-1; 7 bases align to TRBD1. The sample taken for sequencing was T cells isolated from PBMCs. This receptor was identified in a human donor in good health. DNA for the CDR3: TGTGCCAGCAGTGAAATCAGGGGGGACACTGAAGCTTTCTTT. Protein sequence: CASSEIRGDTEAFF.